Listed here are 3 T cell receptor beta chains from one sample, sequenced in a study of Graves' ophthalmopathy and Graves' hyperthyroidism. The study amplified TCR beta CDR3 regions using RNA transcripts. Second-round multiplex PCR came after a first-round RT-PCR that employed HTBI primers. MiXCR was run by TCRdb on the multiplex PCR reads, yielding one entry per CDR3 protein. The sample has roughly 480,000 distinct CDR3 sequences, about 15% seen once. What was sequenced was blood. Receptors were obtained from a woman in her twenties or thirties with Graves' ophthalmopathy.

This clonotype was observed at least ten times. DNA of the CDR3: TGTGCCAGCAGTGAGGGTGGTCGACTAGCGGGAGAGTTTGCCGGGGAGCTGTTTTTT. It yields the protein CASSEGGRLAGEFAGELFF. This chain connects TRBV6-1 to TRBJ2-2, with 12 positions matching TRBD2. Germline values: CDR1 MNHNS, CDR2 SASEGT. Losses at the gene ends were 3 bases for V and 6 bases for J; bases not matched to a gene: 14. The CDR3 is 19 amino acids.

This clonotype came up many times. This chain uses TRBV7-2 with TRBJ2-5; TRBD1 or TRBD2 may be the D gene (6 bases each). Germline lookup yields CDR1 SGHTA and CDR2 FQGNSA. CDR3 size: 15 residues. V shed 1 base and J shed 4 bases, with 13 bases lying between them. Here the CDR3 DNA reads TGTGCCAGCAGCTTAGTCCCAGGGGAGGTAGAGACCCAGTACTTC. Amino acids: CASSLVPGEVETQYF.

Many counts were recorded for this clonotype. This chain joins TRBV19 and TRBJ1-5; 7 bases are shared with TRBD1. Germline-derived CDR1 and CDR2 are LNHDA and SQIVND (reference sequence). The CDR3 runs to 18 residues. V gave up 4 bases and J gave up 0 bases; unmatched junction bases: 12. CDR3 nucleotides: TGTGCCAGTAGTACATTCTCTCAGGGGGGAAATAGCAATCAGCCCCAGCATTTT. Its translation is CASSTFSQGGNSNQPQHF.